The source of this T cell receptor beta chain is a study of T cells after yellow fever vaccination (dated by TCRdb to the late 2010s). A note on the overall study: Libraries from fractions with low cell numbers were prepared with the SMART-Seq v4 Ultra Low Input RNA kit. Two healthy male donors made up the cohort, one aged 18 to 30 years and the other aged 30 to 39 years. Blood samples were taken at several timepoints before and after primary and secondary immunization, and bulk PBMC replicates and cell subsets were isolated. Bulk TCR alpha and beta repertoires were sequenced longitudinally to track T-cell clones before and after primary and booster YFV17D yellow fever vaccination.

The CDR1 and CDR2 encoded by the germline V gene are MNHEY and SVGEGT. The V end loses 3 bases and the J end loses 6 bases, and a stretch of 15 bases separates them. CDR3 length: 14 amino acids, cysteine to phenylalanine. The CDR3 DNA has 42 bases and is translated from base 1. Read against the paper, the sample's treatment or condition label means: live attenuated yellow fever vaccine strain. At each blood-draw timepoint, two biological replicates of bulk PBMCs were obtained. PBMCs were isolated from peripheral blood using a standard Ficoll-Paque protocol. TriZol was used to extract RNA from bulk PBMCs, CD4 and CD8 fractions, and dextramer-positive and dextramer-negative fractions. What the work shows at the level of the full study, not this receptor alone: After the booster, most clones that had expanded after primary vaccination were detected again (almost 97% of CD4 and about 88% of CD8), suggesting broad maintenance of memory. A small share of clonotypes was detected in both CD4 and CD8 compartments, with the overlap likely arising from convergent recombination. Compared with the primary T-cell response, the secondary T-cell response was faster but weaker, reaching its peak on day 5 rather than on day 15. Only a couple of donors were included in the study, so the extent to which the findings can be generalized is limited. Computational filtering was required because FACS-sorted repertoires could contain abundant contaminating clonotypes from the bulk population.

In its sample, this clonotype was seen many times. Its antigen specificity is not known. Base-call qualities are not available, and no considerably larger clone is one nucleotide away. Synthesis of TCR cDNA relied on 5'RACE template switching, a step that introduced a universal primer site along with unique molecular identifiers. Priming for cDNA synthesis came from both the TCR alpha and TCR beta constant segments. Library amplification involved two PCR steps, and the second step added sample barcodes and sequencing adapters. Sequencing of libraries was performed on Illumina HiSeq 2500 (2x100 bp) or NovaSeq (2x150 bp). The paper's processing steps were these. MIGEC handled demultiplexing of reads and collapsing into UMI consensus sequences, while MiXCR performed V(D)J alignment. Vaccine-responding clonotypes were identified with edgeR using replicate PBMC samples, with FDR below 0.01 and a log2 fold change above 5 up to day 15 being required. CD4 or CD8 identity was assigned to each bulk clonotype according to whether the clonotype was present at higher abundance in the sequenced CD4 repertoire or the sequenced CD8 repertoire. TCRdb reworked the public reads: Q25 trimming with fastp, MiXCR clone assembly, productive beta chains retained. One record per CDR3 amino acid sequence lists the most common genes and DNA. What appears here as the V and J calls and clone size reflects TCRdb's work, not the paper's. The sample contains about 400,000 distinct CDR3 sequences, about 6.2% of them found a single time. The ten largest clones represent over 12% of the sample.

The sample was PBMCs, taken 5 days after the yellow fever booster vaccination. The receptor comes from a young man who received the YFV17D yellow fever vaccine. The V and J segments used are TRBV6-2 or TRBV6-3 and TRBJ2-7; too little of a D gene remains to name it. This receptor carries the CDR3 CASSYDIMVGEQYF. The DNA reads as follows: TGTGCCAGCAGTTATGATATTATGGTCGGCGAGCAGTACTTC.